This is a list of T cell receptor beta chains from one sample in a study of blood T cell repertoires in COVID-19. Measured with immunoSEQ multiplex PCR; TCRdb has only the in-frame clones, and not every one. The sample includes about 84,000 clones, over 70% of them seen just once. The sample comprised peripheral blood. The receptors were sampled from a man of 80 years or more with active or convalescent COVID-19. The conserved cysteine and the conserved F or W are not part of the CDR3 here. Fields, in order: J gene, CDR3 length, V gene, CDR3 protein.

j_call: TRBJ1-4; cdr3_length: 13; v_call: TRBV5-5; cdr3_aa: ASSLGVVWREKLF
j_call: TRBJ2-7; cdr3_length: 13; v_call: TRBV20-1; cdr3_aa: SASPTSGPSYEQY
j_call: TRBJ2-3; cdr3_length: 13; v_call: TRBV7-9; cdr3_aa: ASSLDRGGTDTQY
j_call: TRBJ2-4; cdr3_length: 14; v_call: TRBV5-1; cdr3_aa: ASSLSYRGQKNIQY
j_call: TRBJ1-1; cdr3_length: 15; v_call: TRBV7-3; cdr3_aa: ASSLSDRGRMNTEAF
j_call: TRBJ2-7; cdr3_length: 14; v_call: TRBV11-2; cdr3_aa: ASSFSGGHSPYEQY
j_call: TRBJ1-4; cdr3_length: 12; v_call: TRBV6-5; cdr3_aa: ASREDRGVEKLF
j_call: TRBJ2-1; cdr3_length: 13; v_call: TRBV4-1; cdr3_aa: ASSQEQGRYNEQF
j_call: TRBJ1-1; cdr3_length: 13; v_call: TRBV28; cdr3_aa: ASRDTGGGYTEAF
j_call: TRBJ1-1; cdr3_length: 14; v_call: TRBV5-1; cdr3_aa: ASSLAGGIVNTEAF
j_call: TRBJ2-3; cdr3_length: 14; v_call: TRBV11-3; cdr3_aa: ASSSRGSGGTDTQY
j_call: TRBJ2-1; cdr3_length: 13; v_call: TRBV10-3; cdr3_aa: AIARAGERNNEQF
j_call: TRBJ2-7; cdr3_length: 11; v_call: TRBV27; cdr3_aa: ASSFAGNYEQY
j_call: TRBJ2-2; cdr3_length: 12; v_call: TRBV4-3; cdr3_aa: ASSQEPAAGGLF